This is a list of T cell receptor beta chains from one sample in a study of early T cells in non-severe SARS-CoV-2 infection. From the 5' RACE reads, TCRdb called clonotypes with MiXCR, one entry per CDR3 protein. The table has over 80,000 distinct CDR3 sequences, approximately 12% seen once. Material: whole blood, obtained at baseline. These receptors were collected from an adult who was a healthcare worker with PCR-confirmed SARS-CoV-2 infection or an uninfected control (not recorded which). CDR3s leave out the opening cysteine and the closing phenylalanine or tryptophan.

j_call v_call cdr3_aa
TRBJ2-3 TRBV7-3 ASSSPNSDTQY
TRBJ2-2 TRBV19 ASRTSGKNTGELF
TRBJ1-6 TRBV5-1 ASSLVEGWSPLH
TRBJ1-6 TRBV10-2 ASSEMGGINSPLH
TRBJ2-2 TRBV19 ASSIRQALNSGELF
TRBJ1-1 TRBV2 ASSRQGATEAF
TRBJ2-1 TRBV4-2 ASSQESSSGDNEQF
TRBJ2-1 TRBV4-2 ASSLSPRSEQF
TRBJ2-5 TRBV20-1 SATKEGEGGETQY
TRBJ1-1 TRBV12-3/TRBV12-4 ASSWTDNTEAF
TRBJ1-1 TRBV5-1 ASSPDRAVPEAF
TRBJ2-1 TRBV7-3 ASSSPPLAEQF
TRBJ2-7 TRBV3-2 ASSPDRGSSYEQY
TRBJ2-1 TRBV6-2/TRBV6-3 ASSSPTGRSYNEQF
TRBJ2-3 TRBV20-1 SARDGPGDTQY
TRBJ1-1 TRBV6-6 ASSKDKGRATEAF
TRBJ2-3 TRBV4-2 ASSQSSRDRTTDTQY
TRBJ2-5 TRBV7-8 ASSPGVGTQY
TRBJ1-5 TRBV11-2 ASSLGTVNQPQH
TRBJ1-4 TRBV6-6 ASSYSSGRGHGKLF